Reported below is one T cell receptor (beta chain). Its antigen is unknown. The source of the sample is a study of OX40 agonist ivuxolimab in advanced cancers. At the level of the study: Ivuxolimab is an agonistic anti-OX40 (CD134) antibody, and patients were treated with it.

Whole-study results and caveats: With doses of 0.1 to 3.0 mg/kg, CD4+ and CD8+ blood T cells had undergone clonal expansion by week 6. Among the lowest levels of clonal expansion were found in partial responders at 0.1-3.0 mg/kg.

Sequenced by immunoSEQ multiplex PCR; TCRdb stores in-frame clones only, minus some. Of about 48,000 clones in the sample, roughly 85% were seen once. Trimming at V came to 7 bases and at J to 2 bases, leaving 6 bases not matched to a gene. The CDR3 is 16 amino acids. Germline lookup yields CDR1 ENHRY and CDR2 SYGVKD. Sequences were derived from CD4+ or CD8+ T cells sorted from blood, sampled in a trial of the OX40 agonist ivuxolimab. The receptor comes from an adult with an advanced solid tumor such as melanoma, head and neck, liver or kidney cancer. The chain carries TRBV10-3 and TRBJ2-2; 11 nucleotides match TRBD2. CDR3: CAITPGLAVNTGELFF. The CDR3 DNA reads TGTGCCATCACCCCGGGACTAGCGGTAAACACCGGGGAGCTGTTTTTT.